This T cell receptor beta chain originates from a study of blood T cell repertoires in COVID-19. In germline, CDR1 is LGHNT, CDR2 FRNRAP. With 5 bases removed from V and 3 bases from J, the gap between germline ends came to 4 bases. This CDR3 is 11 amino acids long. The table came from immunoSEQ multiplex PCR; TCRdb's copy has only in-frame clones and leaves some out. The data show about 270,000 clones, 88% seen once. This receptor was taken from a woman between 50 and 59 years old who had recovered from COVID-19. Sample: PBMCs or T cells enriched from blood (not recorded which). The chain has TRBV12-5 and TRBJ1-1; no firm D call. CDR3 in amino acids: CASGLDTEAFF. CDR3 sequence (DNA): TGTGCTAGTGGTCTAGACACTGAAGCTTTCTTT.